The T cell receptor (beta chain) under discussion was sequenced for a study of T cell responses to AZD1222 COVID-19 vaccine. CDR3 length: 15 amino acids. Trimming removed 0 bases from V and 7 bases from J, with 16 bases in between. Germline loops: CDR1 SGDLS, CDR2 YYNGEE. Overall study findings and caveats: Vaccine-associated CD4 TCRs spanned spike, dominant at 160-218 and 743-854.

A word on this clone: The antigen is undetermined.

Only in-frame clones appear in the TCRdb table, and some are missing; sequencing was by immunoSEQ multiplex PCR. The sample records around 100,000 clones, around 84% being singletons. The sequence came from an adult in good health. Source: peripheral blood, taken on day 0 of AZD1222 vaccination. The chain joins TRBV9 to TRBJ1-2; D might be TRBD1 (6 bases). The CDR3 loop is CASSVAGQGLGGYTF. CDR3 bases: TGTGCCAGCAGCGTAGCTGGGCAGGGGCTCGGTGGCTACACCTTC.